This is a list of T cell receptor beta chains from one sample in a study of blood T cell repertoires in COVID-19. TCRdb's copy holds only in-frame clones and misses some; the assay was immunoSEQ multiplex PCR. The sample records roughly 200,000 clones, 85% to 90% being singletons. Specimen: peripheral blood. The receptor source for this set is a man aged 35-49 years with active or convalescent COVID-19. CDR3s include the opening cysteine and the closing phenylalanine or tryptophan. Expanded clones are given a class, and other clones once, few, many or no size at all.

clone size: NA; J gene: TRBJ1-1; V gene: TRBV5-1; CDR3 protein: CASSLEGLKNEAFF
clone size: NA; J gene: TRBJ1-2; V gene: TRBV7-9; CDR3 protein: CASSLATGGYTF
clone size: NA; J gene: TRBJ2-7; V gene: TRBV28; CDR3 protein: CASSSDRYEQYF
clone size: NA; J gene: TRBJ2-1; V gene: TRBV12-3/TRBV12-4; CDR3 protein: CASGPPGLSLFF
clone size: NA; J gene: TRBJ1-1; V gene: TRBV19; CDR3 protein: CASSLSAGGLNTEAFF
clone size: NA; J gene: TRBJ2-2; V gene: TRBV5-6; CDR3 protein: CASSSDLSPNTGELFF
clone size: once; J gene: TRBJ2-7; V gene: TRBV3-1/TRBV3-2; CDR3 protein: CASSQTGDEQYF
clone size: NA; J gene: TRBJ2-7; V gene: TRBV28; CDR3 protein: CASTQDRGKDEQYF
clone size: NA; J gene: TRBJ2-5; V gene: TRBV5-1; CDR3 protein: CASSRPGGQETQYF
clone size: NA; J gene: TRBJ2-1; V gene: TRBV10-3; CDR3 protein: CAISEGTTGNEQFF
clone size: NA; J gene: TRBJ1-4; V gene: TRBV3-1/TRBV3-2; CDR3 protein: CASSLQGASEKLFF
clone size: NA; J gene: TRBJ1-2; V gene: TRBV2; CDR3 protein: CASREGQDPSVTF
clone size: once; J gene: TRBJ2-1; V gene: TRBV5-1; CDR3 protein: CASSHAGTSGDEQFF
clone size: NA; J gene: TRBJ2-3; V gene: TRBV9; CDR3 protein: CASSVGKLVEDTDTQYF
clone size: once; J gene: TRBJ1-1; V gene: TRBV13; CDR3 protein: CASSSFSNTEAFF
clone size: NA; J gene: TRBJ2-2; V gene: TRBV28; CDR3 protein: CASSGTSGGHTGELFF
clone size: NA; J gene: TRBJ1-6; V gene: TRBV19; CDR3 protein: CASRDRGSYNSPLHF
clone size: NA; J gene: TRBJ2-1; V gene: TRBV19; CDR3 protein: CASSTGLANEQFF
clone size: NA; J gene: TRBJ1-2; V gene: TRBV3-1/TRBV3-2; CDR3 protein: CASSQEGQANYGYTF
clone size: NA; J gene: TRBJ1-1; V gene: TRBV9; CDR3 protein: CASSLEGQLNTEAFF
clone size: NA; J gene: TRBJ1-1; V gene: TRBV28; CDR3 protein: CASSLGHMNTEAFF
clone size: NA; J gene: TRBJ1-2; V gene: TRBV6-2/TRBV6-3; CDR3 protein: CASSLDRYYGYTF
clone size: NA; J gene: TRBJ1-6; V gene: TRBV6-1; CDR3 protein: CASSEGVSTPPLHF
clone size: NA; J gene: TRBJ2-6; V gene: TRBV27; CDR3 protein: CASRLAGGLGANVLTF
clone size: NA; J gene: TRBJ2-5; V gene: TRBV24-1; CDR3 protein: CATSDLGVFGQYF
clone size: NA; J gene: TRBJ1-1; V gene: TRBV7-9; CDR3 protein: CASSPRWGHEAFF
clone size: NA; J gene: TRBJ2-5; V gene: TRBV7-8; CDR3 protein: CASDRQGRLRGGTKTQYF
clone size: NA; J gene: TRBJ2-3; V gene: TRBV5-4; CDR3 protein: CASSNPRTSSTDTQYF
clone size: NA; J gene: TRBJ2-3; V gene: TRBV6-5; CDR3 protein: CASKQAGGPDTQYF
clone size: NA; J gene: TRBJ2-3; V gene: TRBV6-1; CDR3 protein: CASRERLAGHTDTQYF
clone size: NA; J gene: TRBJ2-5; V gene: TRBV11-2; CDR3 protein: CASSLRWGPQETQYF
clone size: NA; J gene: TRBJ2-3; V gene: TRBV6-1; CDR3 protein: CASSGDRAFRSTDTQYF
clone size: NA; J gene: TRBJ2-1; V gene: TRBV28; CDR3 protein: CASSSWTGSSYNEQFF
clone size: NA; J gene: TRBJ1-2; V gene: TRBV5-1; CDR3 protein: CASSLALDSAYGYTF
clone size: NA; J gene: TRBJ2-7; V gene: TRBV12-3/TRBV12-4; CDR3 protein: CASSFYRDEQYF
clone size: NA; J gene: TRBJ2-5; V gene: TRBV7-9; CDR3 protein: CASSLTSGQETQYF
clone size: few; J gene: TRBJ1-1; V gene: TRBV7-3; CDR3 protein: CASRIDMNTEAFF
clone size: NA; J gene: TRBJ2-7; V gene: TRBV30; CDR3 protein: CASLAGVSYEQYF
clone size: NA; J gene: TRBJ1-6; V gene: TRBV9; CDR3 protein: CASSAYATGNNSPLHF